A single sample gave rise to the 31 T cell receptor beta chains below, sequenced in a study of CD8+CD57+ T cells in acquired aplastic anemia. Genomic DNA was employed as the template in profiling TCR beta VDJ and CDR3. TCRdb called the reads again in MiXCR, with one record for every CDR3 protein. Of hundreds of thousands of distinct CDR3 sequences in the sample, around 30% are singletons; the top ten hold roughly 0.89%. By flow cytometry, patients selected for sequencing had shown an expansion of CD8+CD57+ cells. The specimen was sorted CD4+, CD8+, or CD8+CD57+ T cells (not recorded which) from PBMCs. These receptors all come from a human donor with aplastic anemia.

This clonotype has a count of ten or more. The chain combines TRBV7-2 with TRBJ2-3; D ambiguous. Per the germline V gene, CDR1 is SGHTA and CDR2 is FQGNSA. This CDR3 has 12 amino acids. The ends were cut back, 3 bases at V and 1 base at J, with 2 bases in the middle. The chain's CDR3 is CASSFRTDTQYF. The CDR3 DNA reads TGTGCCAGCAGCTTTCGCACAGATACGCAGTATTTT. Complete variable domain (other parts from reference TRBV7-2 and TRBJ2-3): GAGVSQSPSNKVTEKGKDVELRCDPISGHTALYWYRQSLGQGLEFLIYFQGNSAPDKSGLPSDRFSAERTGGSVSTLTIQRTQQEDSAVYLCASSFRTDTQYFGPGTRLTVL.

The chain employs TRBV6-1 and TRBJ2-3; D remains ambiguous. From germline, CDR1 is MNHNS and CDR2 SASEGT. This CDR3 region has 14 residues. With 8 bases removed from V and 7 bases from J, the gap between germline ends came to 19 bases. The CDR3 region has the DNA TGTGCCAGCGTAGACTTTGGACGAGACCATACGCAGTATTTT. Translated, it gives CASVDFGRDHTQYF.

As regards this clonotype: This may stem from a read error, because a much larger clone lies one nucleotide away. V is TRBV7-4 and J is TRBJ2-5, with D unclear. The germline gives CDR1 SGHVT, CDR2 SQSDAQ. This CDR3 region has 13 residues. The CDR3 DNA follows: TGTACCAGCCAAGTCCCTAGTCAAGAGACCCAGTACTTC. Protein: CTSQVPSQETQYF.

CDR3 region: CASSTREFYEQYF. The CDR3 region has the DNA TGTGCCAGTAGTACCAGGGAGTTCTACGAGCAGTACTTC. This chain joins TRBV19 and TRBJ2-7; possibly TRBD1 or TRBD2 for D (5 bases each). V lost 4 bases and J 3 bases, leaving 10 bases between the germline ends. Germline V gene data show CDR1 as LNHDA and CDR2 as SQIVND (reference sequence). The CDR3 runs to 13 residues. The full variable domain, with the rest looked up from reference TRBV19 and TRBJ2-7, is DGGITQSPKYLFRKEGQNVTLSCEQNLNHDAMYWYRQDPGQGLRLIYYSQIVNDFQKGDIAEGYSVSREKKESFPLTVTSAQKNPTAFYLCASSTREFYEQYFGPGTRLTVT.

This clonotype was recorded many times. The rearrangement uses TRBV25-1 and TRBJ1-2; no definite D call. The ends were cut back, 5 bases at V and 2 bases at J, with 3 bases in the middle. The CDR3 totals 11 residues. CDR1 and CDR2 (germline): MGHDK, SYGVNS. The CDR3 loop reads CASSINYGYTF. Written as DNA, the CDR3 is TGTGCCAGCAGTATAAACTATGGCTACACCTTC.

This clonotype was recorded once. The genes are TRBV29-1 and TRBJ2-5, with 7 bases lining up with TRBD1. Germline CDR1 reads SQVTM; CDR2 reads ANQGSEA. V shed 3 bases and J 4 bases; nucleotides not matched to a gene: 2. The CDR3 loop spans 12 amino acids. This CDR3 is CSVEHRGETQYF. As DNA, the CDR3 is TGCAGCGTTGAGCACAGGGGAGAGACCCAGTACTTC.

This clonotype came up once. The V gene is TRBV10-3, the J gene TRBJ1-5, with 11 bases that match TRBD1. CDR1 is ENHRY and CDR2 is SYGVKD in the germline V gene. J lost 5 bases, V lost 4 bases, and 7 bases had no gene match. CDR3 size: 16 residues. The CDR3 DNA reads TGTGCCATCAGTGGCCTGGACAGGGGGCGCGATCAGCCCCAGCATTTT. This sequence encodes CAISGLDRGRDQPQHF.

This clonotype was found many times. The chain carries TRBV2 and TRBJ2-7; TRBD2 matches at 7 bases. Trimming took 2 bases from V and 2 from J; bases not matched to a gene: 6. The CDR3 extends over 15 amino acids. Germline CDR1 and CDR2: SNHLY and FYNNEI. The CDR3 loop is CASSEWAGATYEQYF. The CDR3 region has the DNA TGTGCCAGCAGTGAATGGGCGGGAGCTACCTACGAGCAGTACTTC. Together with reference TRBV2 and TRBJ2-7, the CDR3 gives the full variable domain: EPEVTQTPSHQVTQMGQEVILRCVPISNHLYFYWYRQILGQKVEFLVSFYNNEISEKSEIFDDQFSVERPDGSNFTLKIRSTKLEDSAMYFCASSEWAGATYEQYFGPGTRLTVT.

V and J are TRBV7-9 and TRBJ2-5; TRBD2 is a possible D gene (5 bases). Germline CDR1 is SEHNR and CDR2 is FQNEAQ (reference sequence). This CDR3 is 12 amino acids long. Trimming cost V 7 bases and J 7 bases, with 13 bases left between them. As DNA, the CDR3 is TGTGCCAGCAAGAGGGCGACGGGGACCCAGTACTTC. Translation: CASKRATGTQYF.

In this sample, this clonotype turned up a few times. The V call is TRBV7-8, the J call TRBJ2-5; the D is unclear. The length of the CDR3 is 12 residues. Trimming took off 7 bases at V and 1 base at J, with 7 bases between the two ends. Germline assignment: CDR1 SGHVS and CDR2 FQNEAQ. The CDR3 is CASTGIQETQYF. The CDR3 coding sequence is TGTGCCAGCACTGGGATCCAAGAGACCCAGTACTTC.

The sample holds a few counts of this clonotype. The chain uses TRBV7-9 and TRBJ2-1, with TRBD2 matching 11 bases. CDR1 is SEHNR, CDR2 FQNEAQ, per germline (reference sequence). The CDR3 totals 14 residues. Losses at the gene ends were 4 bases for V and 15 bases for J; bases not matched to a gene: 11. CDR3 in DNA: TGTGCCAGCAGCTCGACATTACCTAGCGGGAGGTGGTTCTTC. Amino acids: CASSSTLPSGRWFF.

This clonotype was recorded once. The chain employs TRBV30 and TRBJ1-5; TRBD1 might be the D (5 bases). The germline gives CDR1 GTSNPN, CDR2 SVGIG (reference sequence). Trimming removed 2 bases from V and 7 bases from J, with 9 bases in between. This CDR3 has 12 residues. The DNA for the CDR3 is TGTGCCTGGAGTTATGGGGACCAGCCCCAGCATTTT. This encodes CAWSYGDQPQHF.

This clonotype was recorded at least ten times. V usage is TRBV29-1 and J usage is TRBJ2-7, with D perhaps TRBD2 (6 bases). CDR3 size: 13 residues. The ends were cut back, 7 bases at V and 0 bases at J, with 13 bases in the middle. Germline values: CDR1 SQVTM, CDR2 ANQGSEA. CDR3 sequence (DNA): TGCAGCGCTCAGACCGGGAGCTCCTACGAGCAGTACTTC. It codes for CSAQTGSSYEQYF.

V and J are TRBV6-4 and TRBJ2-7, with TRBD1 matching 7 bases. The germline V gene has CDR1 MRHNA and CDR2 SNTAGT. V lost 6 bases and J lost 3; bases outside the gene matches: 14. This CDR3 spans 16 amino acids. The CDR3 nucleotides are TGTGCCAGCAGCCGCTCGGGACAGCGAAAACACTACGAGCAGTACTTC. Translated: CASSRSGQRKHYEQYF.

The CDR3 loop is CASSPGGLATYQETQYF. The CDR3 coding sequence is TGTGCCAGTAGCCCGGGAGGGCTAGCGACCTACCAAGAGACCCAGTACTTC. The chain links TRBV19 to TRBJ2-5; 8 bases match TRBD2. The V gene end was trimmed by 6 bases and the J gene end by 0 bases; junction bases not matched to a gene: 12. This CDR3 has 17 amino acids. Germline V CDR1 and CDR2: LNHDA, SQIVND (reference sequence).

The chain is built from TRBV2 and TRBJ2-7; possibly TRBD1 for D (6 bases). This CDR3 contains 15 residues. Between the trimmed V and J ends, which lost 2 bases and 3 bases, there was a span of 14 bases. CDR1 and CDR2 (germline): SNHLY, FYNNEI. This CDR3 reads CASSESGTKSYEQYF. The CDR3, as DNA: TGTGCCAGCAGTGAATCCGGGACAAAGAGCTACGAGCAGTACTTC.

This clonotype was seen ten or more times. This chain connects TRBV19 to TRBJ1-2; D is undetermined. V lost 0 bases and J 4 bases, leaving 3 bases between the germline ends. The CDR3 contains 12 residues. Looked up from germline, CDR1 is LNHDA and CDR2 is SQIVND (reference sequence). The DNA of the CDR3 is TGTGCCAGTAGTATAGAGATCTATGGCTACACCTTC. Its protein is CASSIEIYGYTF.

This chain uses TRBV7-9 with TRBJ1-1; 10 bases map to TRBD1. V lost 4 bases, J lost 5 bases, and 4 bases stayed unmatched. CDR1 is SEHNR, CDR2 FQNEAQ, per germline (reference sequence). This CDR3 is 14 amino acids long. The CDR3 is CASSSLDRGTEAFF. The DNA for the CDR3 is TGTGCCAGCAGCTCATTGGACAGGGGGACTGAAGCTTTCTTT.

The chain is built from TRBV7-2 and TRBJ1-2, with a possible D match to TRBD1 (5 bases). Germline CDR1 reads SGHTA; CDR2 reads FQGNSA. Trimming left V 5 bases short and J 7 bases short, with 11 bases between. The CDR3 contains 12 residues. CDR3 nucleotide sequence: TGTGCCAGCAGCCACGAGGGGTTTGGCTACACCTTC. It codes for CASSHEGFGYTF.

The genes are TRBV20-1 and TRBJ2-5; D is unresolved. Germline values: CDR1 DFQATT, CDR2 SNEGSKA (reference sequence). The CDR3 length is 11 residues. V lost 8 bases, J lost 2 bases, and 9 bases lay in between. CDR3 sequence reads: CSIQTQETQYF. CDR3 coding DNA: TGCAGTATACAGACACAAGAGACCCAGTACTTC.

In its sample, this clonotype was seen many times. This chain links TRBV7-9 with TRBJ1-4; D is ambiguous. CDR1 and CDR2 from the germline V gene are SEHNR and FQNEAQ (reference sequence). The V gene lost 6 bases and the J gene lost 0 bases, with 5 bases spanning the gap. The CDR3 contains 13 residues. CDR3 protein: CASSQATNEKLFF. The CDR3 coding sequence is TGTGCCAGCAGTCAAGCAACTAATGAAAAACTGTTTTTT.

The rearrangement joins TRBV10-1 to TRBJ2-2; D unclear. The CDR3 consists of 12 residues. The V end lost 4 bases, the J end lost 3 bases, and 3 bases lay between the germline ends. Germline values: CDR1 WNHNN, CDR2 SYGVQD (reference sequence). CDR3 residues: CASSGDTGELFF. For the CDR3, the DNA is TGCGCCAGCAGTGGGGACACCGGGGAGCTGTTTTTT.

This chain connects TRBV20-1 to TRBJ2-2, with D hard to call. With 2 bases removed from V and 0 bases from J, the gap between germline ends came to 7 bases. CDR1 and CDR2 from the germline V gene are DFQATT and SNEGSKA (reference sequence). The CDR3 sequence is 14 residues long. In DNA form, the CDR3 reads TGCAGTGCTAGAAACAGCGCGAACACCGGGGAGCTGTTTTTT. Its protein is CSARNSANTGELFF.

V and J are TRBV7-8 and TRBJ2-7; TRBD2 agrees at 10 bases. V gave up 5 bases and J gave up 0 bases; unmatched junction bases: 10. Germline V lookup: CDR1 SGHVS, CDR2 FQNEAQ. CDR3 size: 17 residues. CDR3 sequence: CASSPNTLAGVSYEQYF. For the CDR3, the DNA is TGTGCCAGCAGCCCAAACACTCTAGCGGGGGTCTCCTACGAGCAGTACTTC.

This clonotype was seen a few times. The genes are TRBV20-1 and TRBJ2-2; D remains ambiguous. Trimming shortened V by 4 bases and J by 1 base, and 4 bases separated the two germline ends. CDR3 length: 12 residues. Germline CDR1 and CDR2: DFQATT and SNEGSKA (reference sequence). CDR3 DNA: TGCAGTGCTAACCAGAACACCGGGGAGCTGTTTTTT. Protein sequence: CSANQNTGELFF.

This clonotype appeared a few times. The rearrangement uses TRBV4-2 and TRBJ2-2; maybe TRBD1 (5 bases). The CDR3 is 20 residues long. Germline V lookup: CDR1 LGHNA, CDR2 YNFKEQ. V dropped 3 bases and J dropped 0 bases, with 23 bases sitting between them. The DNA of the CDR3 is TGTGCCAGCAGCCAGGGAAGGGGTTGGGGCCTTAACACGAACACCGGGGAGCTGTTTTTT. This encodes CASSQGRGWGLNTNTGELFF.

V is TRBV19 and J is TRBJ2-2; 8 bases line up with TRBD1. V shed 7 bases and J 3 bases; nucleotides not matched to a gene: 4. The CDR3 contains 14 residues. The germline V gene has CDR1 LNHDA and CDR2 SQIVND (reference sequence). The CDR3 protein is CASKTQGDTGELFF. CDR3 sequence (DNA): TGTGCCAGTAAAACACAGGGGGACACCGGGGAGCTGTTTTTT.

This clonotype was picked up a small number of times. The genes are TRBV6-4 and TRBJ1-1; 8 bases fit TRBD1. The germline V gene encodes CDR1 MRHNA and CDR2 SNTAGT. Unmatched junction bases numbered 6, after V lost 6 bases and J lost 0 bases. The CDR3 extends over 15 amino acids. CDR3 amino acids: CASRRTGHMNTEAFF. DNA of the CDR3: TGTGCCAGCAGGCGGACAGGGCACATGAACACTGAAGCTTTCTTT.

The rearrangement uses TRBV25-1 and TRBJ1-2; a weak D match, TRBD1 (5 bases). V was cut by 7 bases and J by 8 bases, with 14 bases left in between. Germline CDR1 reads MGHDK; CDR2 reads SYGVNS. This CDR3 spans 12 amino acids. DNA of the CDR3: TGTGCCAGCATACGGGGGGTAGCGGGCTACACCTTC. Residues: CASIRGVAGYTF.

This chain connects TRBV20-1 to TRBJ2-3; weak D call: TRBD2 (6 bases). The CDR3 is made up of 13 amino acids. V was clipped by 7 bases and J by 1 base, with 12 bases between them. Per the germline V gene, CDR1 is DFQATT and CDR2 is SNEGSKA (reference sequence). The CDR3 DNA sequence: TGCAGTGTTGAGCGGGTGGGCACAGATACGCAGTATTTT. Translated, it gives CSVERVGTDTQYF.

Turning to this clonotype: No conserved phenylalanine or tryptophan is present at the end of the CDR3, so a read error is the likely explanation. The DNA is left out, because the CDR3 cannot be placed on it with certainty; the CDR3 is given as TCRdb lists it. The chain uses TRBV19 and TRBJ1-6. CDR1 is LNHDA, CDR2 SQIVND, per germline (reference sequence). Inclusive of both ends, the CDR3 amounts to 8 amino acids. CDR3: CASSPTVS.